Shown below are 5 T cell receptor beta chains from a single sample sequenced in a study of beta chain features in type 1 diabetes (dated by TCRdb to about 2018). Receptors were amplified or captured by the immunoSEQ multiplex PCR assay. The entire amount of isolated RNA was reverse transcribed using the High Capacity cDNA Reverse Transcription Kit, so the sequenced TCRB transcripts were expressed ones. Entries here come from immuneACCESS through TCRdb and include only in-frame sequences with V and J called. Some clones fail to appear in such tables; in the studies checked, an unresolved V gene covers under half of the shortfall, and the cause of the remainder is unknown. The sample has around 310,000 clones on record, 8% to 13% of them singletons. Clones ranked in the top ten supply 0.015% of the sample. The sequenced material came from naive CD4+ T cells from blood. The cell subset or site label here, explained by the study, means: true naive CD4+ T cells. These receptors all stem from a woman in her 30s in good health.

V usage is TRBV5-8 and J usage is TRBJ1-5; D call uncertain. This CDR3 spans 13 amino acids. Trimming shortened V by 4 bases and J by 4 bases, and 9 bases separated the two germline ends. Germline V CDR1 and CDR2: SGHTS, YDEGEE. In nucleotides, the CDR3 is TGTGCCAGCAGCCCTACCCCAAATCAGCCCCAGCATTTT. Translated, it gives CASSPTPNQPQHF.

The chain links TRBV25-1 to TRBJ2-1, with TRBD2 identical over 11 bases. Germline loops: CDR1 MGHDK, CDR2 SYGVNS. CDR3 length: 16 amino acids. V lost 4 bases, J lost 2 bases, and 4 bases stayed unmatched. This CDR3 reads CASSVTGLAAYNEQFF. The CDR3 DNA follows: TGTGCCAGCAGTGTAACGGGACTAGCGGCCTACAATGAGCAGTTCTTC.

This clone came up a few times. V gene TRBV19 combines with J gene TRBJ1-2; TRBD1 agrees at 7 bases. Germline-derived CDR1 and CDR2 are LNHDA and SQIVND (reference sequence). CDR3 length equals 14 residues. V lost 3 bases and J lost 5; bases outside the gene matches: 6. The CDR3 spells CASSIGTALYGYTF. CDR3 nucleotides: TGTGCCAGTAGTATTGGGACAGCGCTATATGGCTACACCTTC.

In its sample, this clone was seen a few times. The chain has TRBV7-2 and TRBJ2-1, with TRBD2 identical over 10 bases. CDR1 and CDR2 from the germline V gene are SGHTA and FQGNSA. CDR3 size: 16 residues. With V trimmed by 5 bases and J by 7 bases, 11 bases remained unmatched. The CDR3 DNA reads TGTGCCAGCAGCCTCCTAGCGGGAGAAAGGACGAATGAGCAGTTCTTC. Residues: CASSLLAGERTNEQFF.

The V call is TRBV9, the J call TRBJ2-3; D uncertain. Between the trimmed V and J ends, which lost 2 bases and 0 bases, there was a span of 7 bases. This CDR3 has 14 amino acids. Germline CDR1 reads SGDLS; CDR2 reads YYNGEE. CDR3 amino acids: CASSVRTSTDTQYF. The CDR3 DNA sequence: TGTGCCAGCAGCGTTAGAACTAGCACAGATACGCAGTATTTT.